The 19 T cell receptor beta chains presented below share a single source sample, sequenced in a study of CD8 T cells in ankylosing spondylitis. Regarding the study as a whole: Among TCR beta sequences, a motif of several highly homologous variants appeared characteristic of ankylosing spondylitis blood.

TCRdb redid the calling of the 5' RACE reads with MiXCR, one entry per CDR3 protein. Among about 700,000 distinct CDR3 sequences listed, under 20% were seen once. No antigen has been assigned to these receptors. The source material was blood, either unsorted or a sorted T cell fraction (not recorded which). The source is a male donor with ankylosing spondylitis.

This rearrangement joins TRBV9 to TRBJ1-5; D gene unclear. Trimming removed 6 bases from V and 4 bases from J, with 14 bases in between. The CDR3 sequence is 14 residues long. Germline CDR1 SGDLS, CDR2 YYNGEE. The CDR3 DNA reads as TGTGCCAGCAACGAGGGAGAACTTAATCAGCCCCAGCATTTT. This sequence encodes CASNEGELNQPQHF.

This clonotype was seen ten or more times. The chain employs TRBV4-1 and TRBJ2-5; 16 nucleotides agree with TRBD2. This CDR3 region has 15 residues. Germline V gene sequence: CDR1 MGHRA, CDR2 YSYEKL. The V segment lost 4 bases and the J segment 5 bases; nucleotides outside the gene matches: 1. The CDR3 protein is CASSPGLAGGETQYF. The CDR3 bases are TGCGCCAGCAGCCCGGGACTAGCGGGAGGGGAGACCCAGTACTTC.

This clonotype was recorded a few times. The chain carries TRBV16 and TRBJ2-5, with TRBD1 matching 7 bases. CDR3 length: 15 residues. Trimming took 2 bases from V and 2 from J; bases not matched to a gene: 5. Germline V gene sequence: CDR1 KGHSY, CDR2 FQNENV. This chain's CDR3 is CASSQTYRGQETQYF. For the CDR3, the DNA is TGTGCCAGCAGCCAAACCTACAGGGGACAAGAGACCCAGTACTTC.

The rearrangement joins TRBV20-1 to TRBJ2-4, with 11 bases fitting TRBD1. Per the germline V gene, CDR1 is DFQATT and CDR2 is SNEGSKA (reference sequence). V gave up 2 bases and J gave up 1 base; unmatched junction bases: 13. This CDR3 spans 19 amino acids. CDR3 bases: TGCAGTGCTAGACCGGGACAGGGGGGACCAGACGCCGCCAAAAACATTCAGTACTTC. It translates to CSARPGQGGPDAAKNIQYF.

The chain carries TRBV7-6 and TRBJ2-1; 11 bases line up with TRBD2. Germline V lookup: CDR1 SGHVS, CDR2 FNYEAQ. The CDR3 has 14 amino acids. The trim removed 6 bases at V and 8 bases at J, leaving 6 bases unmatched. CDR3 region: CASSRLAGLDEQFF. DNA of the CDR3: TGTGCCAGCAGTCGACTAGCGGGATTAGATGAGCAGTTCTTC.

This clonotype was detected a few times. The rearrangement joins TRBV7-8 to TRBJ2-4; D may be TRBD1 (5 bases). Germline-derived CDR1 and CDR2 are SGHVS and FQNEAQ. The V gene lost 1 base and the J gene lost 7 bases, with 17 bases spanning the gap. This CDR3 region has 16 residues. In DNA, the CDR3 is TGTGCCAGCAGCTTAGGATCTAAGGGGCCTATCAACATTCAGTACTTC. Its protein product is CASSLGSKGPINIQYF.

CDR3 sequence (DNA): TGTGCCAGCAGTGAAGCCTTCCTAGCGAGGAATGAGCAGTTCTTC. Translation gives CASSEAFLARNEQFF. This chain uses TRBV2 with TRBJ2-1, with a weak D call TRBD2 (6 bases). Per germline, CDR1 SNHLY and CDR2 FYNNEI. V dropped 0 bases and J dropped 7 bases, with 13 bases sitting between them. The CDR3 has 15 residues.

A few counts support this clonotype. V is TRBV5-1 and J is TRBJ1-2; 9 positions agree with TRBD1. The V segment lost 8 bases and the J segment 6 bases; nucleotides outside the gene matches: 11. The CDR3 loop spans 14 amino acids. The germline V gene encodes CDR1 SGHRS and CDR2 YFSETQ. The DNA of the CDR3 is TGCGCCAGTAGACAGGGACAGGGCCTTGATGGCTACACCTTC. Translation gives CASRQGQGLDGYTF. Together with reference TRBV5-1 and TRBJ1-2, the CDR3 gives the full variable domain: KAGVTQTPRYLIKTRGQQVTLSCSPISGHRSVSWYQQTPGQGLQFLFEYFSETQRNKGNFPGRFSGRQFSNSRSEMNVSTLELGDSALYLCASRQGQGLDGYTFGSGTRLTVV.

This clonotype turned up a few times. The CDR3 protein is CASSRWSGTSGSSYNEQFF. The CDR3, as DNA: TGTGCCAGCAGTCGCTGGTCCGGGACTAGCGGAAGCTCCTACAATGAGCAGTTCTTC. The V gene is TRBV12-3 or TRBV12-4, the J gene TRBJ2-1; TRBD2 agrees at 11 bases. The J segment lost 0 bases and the V segment lost 5 bases, leaving 12 bases of the junction unmatched. This CDR3 has 19 residues.

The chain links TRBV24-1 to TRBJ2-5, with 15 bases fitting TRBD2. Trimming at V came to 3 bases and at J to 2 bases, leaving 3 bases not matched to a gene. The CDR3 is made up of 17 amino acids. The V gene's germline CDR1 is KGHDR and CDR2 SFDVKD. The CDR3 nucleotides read TGTGCCACCAGTGATGGGACTAGCGGGAGGCATCAAGAGACCCAGTACTTC. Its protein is CATSDGTSGRHQETQYF.

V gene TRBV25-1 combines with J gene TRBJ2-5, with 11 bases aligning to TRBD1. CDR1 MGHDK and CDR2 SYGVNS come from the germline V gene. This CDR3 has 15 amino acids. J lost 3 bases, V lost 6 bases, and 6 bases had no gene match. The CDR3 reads CASSPGQGVEETQYF. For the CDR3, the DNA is TGTGCCAGCAGCCCGGGACAGGGGGTCGAAGAGACCCAGTACTTC. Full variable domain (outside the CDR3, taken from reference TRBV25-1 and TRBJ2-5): EADIYQTPRYLVIGTGKKITLECSQTMGHDKMYWYQQDPGMELHLIHYSYGVNSTEKGDLSSESTVSRIRTEHFPLTLESARPSHTSQYLCASSPGQGVEETQYFGPGTRLLVL.

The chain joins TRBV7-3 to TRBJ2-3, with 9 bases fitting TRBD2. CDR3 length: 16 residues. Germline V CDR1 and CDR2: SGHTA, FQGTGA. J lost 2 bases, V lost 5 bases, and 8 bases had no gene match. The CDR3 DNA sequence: TGTGCCAGCAGCGAGGACAGCGGGAGGACCACAGATACGCAGTATTTT. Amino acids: CASSEDSGRTTDTQYF. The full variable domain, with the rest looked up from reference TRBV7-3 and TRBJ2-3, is GAGVSQTPSNKVTEKGKYVELRCDPISGHTALYWYRQSLGQGPEFLIYFQGTGAADDSGLPNDRFFAVRPEGSVSTLKIQRTERGDSAVYLCASSEDSGRTTDTQYFGPGTRLTVL.

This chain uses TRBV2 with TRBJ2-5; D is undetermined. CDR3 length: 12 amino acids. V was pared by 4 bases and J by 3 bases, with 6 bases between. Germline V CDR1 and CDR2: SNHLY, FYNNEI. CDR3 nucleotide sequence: TGTGCCAGCAGTGTCGAGAAAGAGACCCAGTACTTC. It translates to CASSVEKETQYF.

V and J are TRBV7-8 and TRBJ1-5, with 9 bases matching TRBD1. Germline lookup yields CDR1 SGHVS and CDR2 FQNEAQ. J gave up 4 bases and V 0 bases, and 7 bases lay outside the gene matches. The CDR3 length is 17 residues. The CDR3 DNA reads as TGTGCCAGCAGCTTAGCCTCGACAGGGGGGCAGAATCAGCCCCAGCATTTT. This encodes CASSLASTGGQNQPQHF.

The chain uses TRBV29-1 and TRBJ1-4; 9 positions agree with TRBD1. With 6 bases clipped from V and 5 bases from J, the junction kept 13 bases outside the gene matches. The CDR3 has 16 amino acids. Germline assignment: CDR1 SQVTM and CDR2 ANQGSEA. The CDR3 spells CSVNLGQGNLNEKLFF. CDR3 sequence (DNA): TGCAGCGTCAACCTGGGACAGGGAAACTTGAATGAAAAACTGTTTTTT.

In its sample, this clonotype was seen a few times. CDR3 bases: TGCGCCAGCAGCTCGGACAGCCAGACGTTAGGGGCAGATACGCAGTATTTT. Translating it yields CASSSDSQTLGADTQYF. The chain has TRBV5-1 and TRBJ2-3, with D tentatively TRBD1 (6 bases). Trimming removed 3 bases at V and 4 bases at J, with 21 bases between. This CDR3 is built from 17 residues. Germline lookup yields CDR1 SGHRS and CDR2 YFSETQ.

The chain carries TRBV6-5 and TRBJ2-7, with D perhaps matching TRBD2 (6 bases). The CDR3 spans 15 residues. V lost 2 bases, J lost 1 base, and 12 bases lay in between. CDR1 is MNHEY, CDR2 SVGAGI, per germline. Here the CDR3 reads CASSYKEGPSYEQYF. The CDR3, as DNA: TGTGCCAGCAGTTACAAGGAGGGGCCTTCCTACGAGCAGTACTTC.

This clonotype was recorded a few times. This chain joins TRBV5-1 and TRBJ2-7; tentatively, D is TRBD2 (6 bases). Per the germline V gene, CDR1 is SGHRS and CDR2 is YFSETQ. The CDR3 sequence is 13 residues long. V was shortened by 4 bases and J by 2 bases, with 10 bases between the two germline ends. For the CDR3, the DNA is TGCGCCAGCAGCGGCGGGATCACCTACGAGCAGTACTTC. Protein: CASSGGITYEQYF.

CDR3 amino acids: CASSYRVSMSYNEQFF. The DNA for the CDR3 is TGTGCCAGCAGTTACAGGGTTTCGATGTCCTACAATGAGCAGTTCTTC. V is TRBV2 and J is TRBJ2-1; a possible D gene is TRBD1 (6 bases). Trimming took off 5 bases at V and 1 base at J, with 15 bases between the two ends. CDR3 size: 16 residues. Germline lookup yields CDR1 SNHLY and CDR2 FYNNEI. Combining the CDR3 with reference TRBV2 and TRBJ2-1 gives the whole variable domain EPEVTQTPSHQVTQMGQEVILRCVPISNHLYFYWYRQILGQKVEFLVSFYNNEISEKSEIFDDQFSVERPDGSNFTLKIRSTKLEDSAMYFCASSYRVSMSYNEQFFGPGTRLTVL.